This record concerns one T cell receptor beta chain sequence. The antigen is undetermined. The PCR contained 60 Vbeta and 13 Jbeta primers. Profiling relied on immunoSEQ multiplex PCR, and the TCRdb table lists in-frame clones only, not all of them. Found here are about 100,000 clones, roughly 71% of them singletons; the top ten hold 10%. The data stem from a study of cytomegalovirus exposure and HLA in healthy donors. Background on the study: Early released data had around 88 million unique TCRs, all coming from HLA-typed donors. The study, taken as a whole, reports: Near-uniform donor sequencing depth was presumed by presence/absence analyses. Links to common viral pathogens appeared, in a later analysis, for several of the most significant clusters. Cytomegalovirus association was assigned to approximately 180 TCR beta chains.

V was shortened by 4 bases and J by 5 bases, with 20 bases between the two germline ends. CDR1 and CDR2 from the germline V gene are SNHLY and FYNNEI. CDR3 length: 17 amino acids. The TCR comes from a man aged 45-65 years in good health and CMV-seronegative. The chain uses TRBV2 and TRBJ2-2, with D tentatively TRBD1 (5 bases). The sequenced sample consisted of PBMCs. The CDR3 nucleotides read TGTGCCAGCAGTGTTAGGTCTTGGGTTAAGGGGACCGGGGAGCTGTTTTTT. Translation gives CASSVRSWVKGTGELFF.